What follows is one T cell receptor (beta chain) and its context. Its antigen target is currently unknown. Base quality data are lacking; no much larger clone is found one base away. The record originates from a study of T cells in localized non-small cell lung cancer (dated by TCRdb to the early 2020s). About the full investigation: The study examined T cell repertoires in roughly 240 patients with early-stage NSCLC and compared tumors with uninvolved tumor-adjacent lungs. All 240 or so NSCLC patients in the cohort were treatment-naive and had localized lung tumors that were resected. NSCLC patients had a mean age of roughly 66 years, and 129 were male and 85 to 110 female.

Trimming costs V 0 bases and J 3 bases, and their ends lie 8 bases apart. The CDR3 sequence holds 14 residues, the cysteine and phenylalanine included. Only the CDR3 DNA is retained, 42 bases long and in frame from the first base. Looking up the germline V gene yields CDR1 MGHRA and CDR2 YSYEKL. What the research found in general, with its limitations: Of the top 100 tumor clones, a median of roughly 56 were detected in paired uninvolved adjacent lung; approximately 28 were also among that lung's top 100. Longer overall survival was associated with higher blood T cell density, whereas shorter survival was associated with higher adjacent-lung clonality. Because the study design was exploratory, TCR variables were selected using unadjusted p-values without false-discovery rate correction. The highest T cell clonality was observed in uninvolved tumor-adjacent lung, where clonality exceeded that of tumor, suggesting that antigenic responses were more focused in uninvolved tumor-adjacent lung. Because multi-region sequencing of the tumors was not done, intratumor heterogeneity could not be ruled out.

At diagnosis, peripheral blood, uninvolved tumor-adjacent lung and tumor were collected and stored as a combination of fresh-frozen and FFPE material. The immunoSEQ Assay was used to sequence TCR beta CDR3 regions from DNA. Turning to the authors' computational methods: T cell density was computed as TCR beta template counts normalized to usable DNA estimated by amplifying housekeeping genes. Using the preseqR package, richness was estimated by extrapolating to 120,000 templates for tissue samples and 400,000 templates for PBMC samples. Clonality was calculated as one minus Pielou's evenness. To identify tissue-enriched TCRs, differential abundance testing was run on productive amino-acid clonotypes with a minimum total count of 5 and an alpha of 0.1. The Jaccard Index and the Morisita Overlap Index were used to quantify repertoire overlap between compartments. TCR beta CDR3s were clustered by GLIPH together with public tetramer-defined viral CDR3s, and at least three viral sequences plus V-gene enrichment were required for viral motifs. TCRdb provides this immuneACCESS table in a form limited to in-frame rearrangements. Some clones are lacking; in checked studies, under half of them reflect an unresolved V gene, and why the rest are absent is not known. The V and J calls and clone size are taken from that table; D and trimming were inferred from the DNA. A total of around 1,300 clones appear in this sample, 36% of them only once. Of the sample, around 13% falls within the top ten clones.

The sample was lung tumor tissue, taken before any cancer treatment. The clonotype was recovered from a woman aged 18 to 50 with stage I lung adenocarcinoma. The receptor chain draws on TRBV4-1 and TRBJ1-1; TRBD1 is a possible D gene, resting on 5 matching bases. The DNA reads as follows: TGCGCCAGCAGCCAAGAGTACAGGTACACTGAAGCTTTCTTT. The translation is CASSQEYRYTEAFF.